This TCR beta chain comes out of a study of blood T cells in healthy people across ages. This CDR3 comprises 14 residues. This clonotype appeared a single time. Then a second PCR, running about 7 to 11 cycles, was carried out with a sample-barcoded 5' primer and a J-beta primer mix. TCRdb used MiXCR to reprocess the 5' RACE reads, holding one entry per CDR3 protein. The sample has approximately 1,700,000 distinct CDR3 sequences; 35% to 50% are singletons. The clonotype comes from a human donor in good health. Sample: blood. The chain couples TRBV12-3 or TRBV12-4 to TRBJ2-7; TRBD1 might be the D (6 bases). The J call may be wrong; the DNA end is better matched by TRBJ2-5. The CDR3 here is CASSPTGTRETQYF. Here the CDR3 DNA reads TGTGCCAGCAGTCCAACCGGGACACGAGAGACCCAGTACTTC.